The 15 T cell receptor beta chains given below trace back to one sample, sequenced in a study of a mutant IDH1 vaccine in newly diagnosed glioma. Time point indicated: baseline, week 1 (first vaccination visit). Treatment in this sample: pre-vaccination baseline after standard-of-care therapy. Assay: immunoSEQ multiplex PCR; the TCRdb copy retains only in-frame clones and omits some. Of approximately 54,000 clones listed, approximately 80% are singletons. The source material was PBMCs, sampled from a glioma patient treated with radiotherapy, temozolomide or both. These receptor sequences come from a man between 18 and 29 years old with glioma.

V and J are TRBV5-1 and TRBJ1-4, with a tentative D call TRBD1 (5 bases). V was shortened by 0 bases and J by 5 bases, with 17 bases between the two germline ends. Germline V gives CDR1 SGHRS, CDR2 YFSETQ. The CDR3 length is 17 residues. The CDR3 DNA is TGCGCCAGCAGCTTGGCCCAGGGAGGAGCTTTAAATGAAAAACTGTTTTTT. Encoded protein: CASSLAQGGALNEKLFF.

J is TRBJ2-3 and V is TRBV5-1; maybe TRBD1 (5 bases). Germline CDR1 SGHRS, CDR2 YFSETQ. This CDR3 has 17 residues. Trimming shortened V by 0 bases and J by 0 bases, and 14 bases separated the two germline ends. The CDR3 reads CASSLGARTTSTDTQYF. In DNA form, the CDR3 reads TGCGCCAGCAGCTTGGGGGCTCGGACAACTAGCACAGATACGCAGTATTTT.

The chain links TRBV5-4 to TRBJ2-1; TRBD2 agrees at 8 bases. Germline trimming cut 0 bases from V and 5 bases from J; bases unmatched to any gene: 4. The CDR3 totals 15 residues. The germline V gene encodes CDR1 SGHNT and CDR2 YYREEE (reference sequence). The chain's CDR3 is CASSLGLAYDNEQFF. The CDR3 region has the DNA TGTGCCAGCAGCTTGGGACTAGCGTACGACAATGAGCAGTTCTTC. Based on the CDR3 plus reference TRBV5-4 and TRBJ2-1, the full variable domain is ETGVTQSPTHLIKTRGQQVTLRCSSQSGHNTVSWYQQALGQGPQFIFQYYREEENGRGNFPPRFSGLQFPNYSSELNVNALELDDSALYLCASSLGLAYDNEQFFGPGTRLTVL.

CDR3 bases: TGCAGCGTTGAGCTAGGACAGGGGACCTCCTACGAGCAGTACTTC. This sequence encodes CSVELGQGTSYEQYF. The chain links TRBV29-1 to TRBJ2-7, with 9 bases identical to TRBD1. The CDR3 totals 15 residues. With 3 bases clipped from V and 0 bases from J, the junction kept 6 bases outside the gene matches. From germline, CDR1 is SQVTM and CDR2 ANQGSEA.

This clone was seen a single time. The chain uses TRBV30 and TRBJ1-1; D call uncertain. The CDR3 totals 13 residues. CDR1 GTSNPN and CDR2 SVGIG come from the germline V gene (reference sequence). The V gene lost 2 bases and the J gene lost 8 bases, with 15 bases spanning the gap. CDR3 protein: CAWSWLPQVEAFF. The CDR3, as DNA: TGTGCCTGGAGTTGGCTTCCTCAGGTAGAAGCTTTCTTT.

This rearrangement joins TRBV5-8 to TRBJ1-2; tentatively, D is TRBD1 (5 bases). Trimming took 4 bases from V and 4 from J, leaving 20 bases between them. From germline, CDR1 is SGHTS and CDR2 YDEGEE. There are 16 residues in the CDR3. CDR3 nucleotide sequence: TGTGCCAGCAGCCATCAGACATCCGGGACTCGCTATGGCTACACCTTC. It codes for CASSHQTSGTRYGYTF.

The genes are TRBV21-1 and TRBJ1-5; TRBD1 is the table's D call, not checked against the DNA. TRBV21-1 corresponds to a pseudogene. There are 16 residues in the CDR3. CDR3 coding DNA: TGTGCCAGCAGCAAGGGACAGGGCAACTGTAATCAGCCCCAGCATTTT. This gives the protein CASSKGQGNCNQPQHF.

This sequence joins TRBV2 and TRBJ2-2; no clear D. This CDR3 contains 15 residues. The germline V and J ends were trimmed by 0 bases and 2 bases, with 7 bases remaining between them. Germline loops: CDR1 SNHLY, CDR2 FYNNEI. DNA for the CDR3: TGTGCCAGCAGTGAAGCCAGGCTTAACACCGGGGAGCTGTTTTTT. Protein: CASSEARLNTGELFF.

The V call is TRBV7-9, the J call TRBJ2-2, with D perhaps TRBD1 (5 bases). V was clipped by 10 bases and J by 1 base, with 16 bases between them. The length of the CDR3 is 15 residues. CDR1 and CDR2 from the germline V gene are SEHNR and FQNEAQ (reference sequence). The CDR3 DNA follows: TGTGCCACGCATCGCAAGGGGAAGAACACCGGGGAGCTGTTTTTT. The encoded protein is CATHRKGKNTGELFF.

V and J are TRBV5-1 and TRBJ2-1; a weak D match, TRBD2 (6 bases). CDR3 length equals 15 residues. Trimming stripped 0 bases from V and 2 bases from J, with 9 bases between. Germline CDR1 is SGHRS and CDR2 is YFSETQ. The CDR3 region has the DNA TGCGCCAGCAGCTTGGGACTAGTAACCTACAATGAGCAGTTCTTC. It yields the protein CASSLGLVTYNEQFF. Full variable domain (missing parts from reference TRBV5-1 and TRBJ2-1): KAGVTQTPRYLIKTRGQQVTLSCSPISGHRSVSWYQQTPGQGLQFLFEYFSETQRNKGNFPGRFSGRQFSNSRSEMNVSTLELGDSALYLCASSLGLVTYNEQFFGPGTRLTVL.

J is TRBJ1-4 and V is TRBV30; D gene ambiguous. This CDR3 spans 14 amino acids. Germline CDR1 and CDR2: GTSNPN and SVGIG (reference sequence). V lost 1 base and J 7 bases, leaving 13 bases between the germline ends. The CDR3 coding sequence is TGTGCCTGGAGTGACCACCTTTACCCTGAAAAACTGTTTTTT. Residues: CAWSDHLYPEKLFF.

The V call is TRBV6-1, the J call TRBJ2-7; TRBD1 matches at 7 bases. Germline values: CDR1 MNHNS, CDR2 SASEGT. This CDR3 has 14 amino acids. J lost 4 bases, V lost 4 bases, and 7 bases had no gene match. CDR3 loop: CASSARQGRYEQYF. DNA for the CDR3: TGTGCCAGCAGTGCCCGACAGGGAAGGTACGAGCAGTACTTC.

This chain joins TRBV28 and TRBJ2-1; D tentatively reads TRBD1 or TRBD2 (5 bases each). CDR1 MDHEN and CDR2 SYDVKM come from the germline V gene. Trimming took 6 bases from V and 2 from J, leaving 17 bases between them. The CDR3 consists of 16 residues. The DNA of the CDR3 is TGTGCCAGCAGCCCTCGAGGGGTCCGCACCTACAATGAGCAGTTCTTC. Its translation is CASSPRGVRTYNEQFF.

This chain connects TRBV6-5 to TRBJ1-1; D is uncertain. The CDR3 has 13 residues. Germline-derived CDR1 and CDR2 are MNHEY and SVGAGI. V was shortened by 5 bases and J by 2 bases, with 9 bases between the two germline ends. DNA of the CDR3: TGTGCCAGCAGTGGACCGGGTAACACTGAAGCTTTCTTT. Translation gives CASSGPGNTEAFF.

V and J are TRBV25-1 and TRBJ1-3; D unresolved. V lost 3 bases and J lost 1, with 13 bases in between. CDR3 length: 16 amino acids. Looked up from germline, CDR1 is MGHDK and CDR2 is SYGVNS. This CDR3 reads CASSDPGAISGNTIYF. CDR3 nucleotides: TGTGCCAGCAGTGACCCAGGAGCGATTTCTGGAAACACCATATATTTT.